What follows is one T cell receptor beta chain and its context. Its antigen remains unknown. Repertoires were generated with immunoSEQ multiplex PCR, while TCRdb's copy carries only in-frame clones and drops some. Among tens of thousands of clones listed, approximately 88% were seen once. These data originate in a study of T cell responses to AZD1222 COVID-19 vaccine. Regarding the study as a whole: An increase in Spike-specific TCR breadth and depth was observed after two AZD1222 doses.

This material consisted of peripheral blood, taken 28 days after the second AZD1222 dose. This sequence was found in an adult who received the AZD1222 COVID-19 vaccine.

CDR3 in amino acids: CASRWSGGTNTGELFF. The CDR3 bases are TGCGCCAGCAGATGGTCGGGAGGGACTAACACCGGGGAGCTGTTTTTT. The gene calls are TRBV5-1 and TRBJ2-2; 8 nucleotides match TRBD2. Germline V gives CDR1 SGHRS, CDR2 YFSETQ. This CDR3 is built from 16 residues. With 5 bases clipped from V and 2 bases from J, the junction kept 8 bases outside the gene matches.